The 17 T cell receptor beta chains presented below share a single source sample, sequenced in a study of prognosis after radiotherapy for stage I lung cancer (dated by TCRdb to about 2021). Data came from an Illumina HiSeq 3000. Two rounds of multiplex PCR were performed to amplify the TCR beta CDR3 region from genomic DNA. In the first PCR round, primers specific to each TRBV and TRBJ gene were used, and the primer sequences were filed in Chinese patent CN105087789A. In TCRdb, the public reads were trimmed at Q25 with fastp and aligned with MiXCR, with productive beta chains retained. Each CDR3 protein appears once, grouped with its most common genes and DNA. For this sample there are about 59,000 distinct CDR3 sequences; 26% appear just once. About 7.5% of the sample goes to the ten largest clones. This specimen was PBMCs, taken before or after stereotactic body radiation therapy (not recorded which). Receptor source: a donor aged 50 or older with non-small cell lung cancer.

This clonotype is categorized as medium-sized. The chain recombines TRBV13 with TRBJ1-1; 8 bases fit TRBD1. The CDR3 covers 15 residues. Germline V gene sequence: CDR1 PRHDT, CDR2 FYEKMQ (reference sequence). V shed 3 bases, J shed 1 base, and the junction held 4 bases outside the gene matches. DNA of the CDR3: TGTGCCAGCAGCTTTGCCCAGGGGGCGAACACTGAAGCTTTCTTT. Its translation: CASSFAQGANTEAFF. Using reference TRBV13 and TRBJ1-1 for the parts outside the CDR3, the full variable domain is AAGVIQSPRHLIKEKRETATLKCYPIPRHDTVYWYQQGPGQDPQFLISFYEKMQSDKGSIPDRFSAQQFSDYHSELNMSSLELGDSALYFCASSFAQGANTEAFFGQGTRLTVV.

This clonotype was detected many times. The genes are TRBV5-6 and TRBJ2-7; either TRBD1 or TRBD2 may fit D (6 bases each). V was cut by 3 bases and J by 1 base, with 14 bases left in between. The CDR3 runs to 15 residues. Per germline, CDR1 SGHDT and CDR2 YYEEEE. The CDR3 DNA follows: TGTGCCAGCAGCTGGGGGGCGGGGAGTTCCTACGAGCAGTACTTC. Translation gives CASSWGAGSSYEQYF. Based on the CDR3 plus reference TRBV5-6 and TRBJ2-7, the full variable domain is DAGVTQSPTHLIKTRGQQVTLRCSPKSGHDTVSWYQQALGQGPQFIFQYYEEEERQRGNFPDRFSGHQFPNYSSELNVNALLLGDSALYLCASSWGAGSSYEQYFGPGTRLTVT.

This clonotype was detected many times. The chain has TRBV12-3 or TRBV12-4 and TRBJ2-7, with 15 bases identical to TRBD2. The CDR3 is made up of 16 amino acids. V lost 5 bases, J lost 8 bases, and 10 bases stayed unmatched. The CDR3 nucleotides read TGTGCCAGCAGTCTTGGGACTAGCGGGGGGCGGGGTAAGCAGTACTTC. Its protein is CASSLGTSGGRGKQYF.

This clonotype was seen ten or more times. The chain uses TRBV11-2 and TRBJ2-1, with D tentatively TRBD1 (6 bases). The germline V gene encodes CDR1 SGHAT and CDR2 FQNNGV. Trimming stripped 3 bases from V and 9 bases from J, with 9 bases between. The CDR3 contains 12 residues. The CDR3 DNA reads TGTGCCAGCAGCTTGGGCAGGGGTGAGCAGTTCTTC. Its protein product is CASSLGRGEQFF. Full variable domain (outside the CDR3, taken from reference TRBV11-2 and TRBJ2-1): EAGVAQSPRYKIIEKRQSVAFWCNPISGHATLYWYQQILGQGPKLLIQFQNNGVVDDSQLPKDRFSAERLKGVDSTLKIQPAKLEDSAVYLCASSLGRGEQFFGPGTRLTVL.

This clonotype came up many times. The genes are TRBV30 and TRBJ2-5; D remains unclear. Germline V gene sequence: CDR1 GTSNPN, CDR2 SVGIG (reference sequence). Trimming removed 1 base at V and 5 bases at J, with 11 bases between. The CDR3 has 13 amino acids. CDR3 region: CAWSEGSQETQYF. CDR3 DNA sequence: TGTGCCTGGAGTGAGGGTTCACAGGAGACCCAGTACTTC.

This clonotype was detected many times. This chain links TRBV12-3 or TRBV12-4 with TRBJ2-2, with a tentative D call TRBD2 (7 bases). Between the trimmed V and J ends, which lost 4 bases and 4 bases, there was a span of 16 bases. The CDR3 has 16 amino acids. The CDR3 region has the DNA TGTGCCAGCAGTTCCCACGGGGGGCCGCGCACCGGGGAGCTGTTTTTT. Translation gives CASSSHGGPRTGELFF.

This clonotype was recorded at least ten times. The chain recombines TRBV20-1 with TRBJ2-1; D gene uncertain. The CDR3 is made up of 14 amino acids. In germline, CDR1 is DFQATT, CDR2 SNEGSKA (reference sequence). V was cut by 5 bases and J by 5 bases, with 16 bases left in between. In DNA, the CDR3 is TGCAGTGCTTATTCGGACCCATCAAACAATGAGCAGTTCTTC. Amino acids: CSAYSDPSNNEQFF.

Points on this clonotype: This likely stems from a read error, as it lies one base from a far larger clone. The chain is built from TRBV6-2 or TRBV6-3 and TRBJ1-2; unclear D gene. V lost 5 bases and J 4 bases, leaving 11 bases between the germline ends. The CDR3 totals 13 residues. In germline, CDR1 is MNHEY, CDR2 SVGEGT. In DNA form, the CDR3 reads TGTGCCAGCAGTGAAGAGATAATCTATGGCTACACCTTC. Translation gives CASSEEIIYGYTF.

About this clonotype: The junction and the germline gene differ at one end; a read error may be behind it. The genes are TRBV5-1 and TRBJ2-3; TRBD1 matches at 8 bases. This CDR3 contains 15 residues. Germline-derived CDR1 and CDR2 are SGHRS and YFSETQ. CDR3 in DNA: TGTGCCAGCAGCTTGACAGGGGCCCCCACAGATACGCAGTGTTTT. It is translated as CASSLTGAPTDTQCF.

This clonotype appeared a few times. As DNA, the CDR3 is TGTGCCAGCTCCTCCCAGCTTGAGAATACGCAGTATTTT. Translating it yields CASSSQLENTQYF. This chain links TRBV5-4 with TRBJ2-3; no clear D. V was cut by 7 bases and J by 7 bases, with 16 bases left in between. The germline gives CDR1 SGHNT, CDR2 YYREEE (reference sequence). The CDR3 totals 13 residues.

In the case of this clonotype: At one end, the junction sequence differs from germline, possibly due to a read error. The chain is built from TRBV6-5 and TRBJ1-6; 7 bases fit TRBD1. Germline assignment: CDR1 MNHEY and CDR2 SVGAGI. The CDR3 contains 14 residues. CDR3 sequence: CASSYRDRYSPIHF. CDR3 coding DNA: TGTGCCAGCAGTTACCGGGACAGATATTCACCCATCCACTTT.

In regard to this clonotype: This is likely an artifact of a read error, given a far larger clone one base away. The chain links TRBV6-9 to TRBJ1-1; no clear D. The CDR3 runs to 14 residues. Germline V lookup: CDR1 MNHGY, CDR2 SVAAGI. V shed 3 bases and J shed 0 bases, with 8 bases lying between them. The CDR3 bases are TGTGCCAGCAGTTACTCCTCAGTGAACACTGAAGCTTTCTTT. Protein: CASSYSSVNTEAFF.

This clonotype was observed many times. The rearrangement joins TRBV5-6 to TRBJ1-6; the match to TRBD1 covers 7 bases. The CDR3 length is 15 residues. The V segment lost 3 bases and the J segment 6 bases; nucleotides outside the gene matches: 6. Germline V gene data show CDR1 as SGHDT and CDR2 as YYEEEE. CDR3 DNA sequence: TGTGCCAGCAGCTCGCCGGGACAGCCTAATTCACCCCTCCACTTT. It encodes CASSSPGQPNSPLHF.

Note on this clonotype: One end of the junction varies from germline; a read error may be responsible. The rearrangement links TRBV6-4 to TRBJ2-2; D possibly corresponds to TRBD1 (5 bases). The V gene's germline CDR1 is MRHNA and CDR2 SNTAGT. This CDR3 is 15 amino acids long. The CDR3 bases are TGCGCCAGCAGCGCGGCGGCAGGGCACACCGGGGAGCTGTTTTTT. This encodes CASSAAAGHTGELFF.

This clonotype was counted ten times or more. This chain connects TRBV28 to TRBJ1-1, with TRBD1 matching 7 bases. This CDR3 has 13 amino acids. V lost 10 bases to trimming and J lost 5 bases; unmatched junction nucleotides: 10. The V gene's germline CDR1 is MDHEN and CDR2 SYDVKM. The CDR3 sequence is CAIVRDSRTEAFF. In nucleotides, the CDR3 is TGTGCCATCGTACGGGACAGTCGAACTGAAGCTTTCTTT.

J is TRBJ2-1 and V is TRBV9, with TRBD2 matching 13 bases. Looked up from germline, CDR1 is SGDLS and CDR2 is YYNGEE. This CDR3 comprises 17 residues. V shed 4 bases, J shed 7 bases, and the junction held 11 bases outside the gene matches. The CDR3 bases are TGTGCCAGCAGCCCCAGAATAACTAGCGGGGGGGCAAATGAGCAGTTCTTC. Protein product: CASSPRITSGGANEQFF.

This clonotype appeared many times. The genes are TRBV10-2 and TRBJ2-7; no definite D call. V lost 8 bases and J lost 2, with 7 bases in between. CDR3 length: 11 amino acids. CDR1 and CDR2 (germline): WSHSY, SAAADI. CDR3 nucleotides: TGCGCCAGCGGCCATACCTACGAGCAGTACTTC. This gives the protein CASGHTYEQYF.